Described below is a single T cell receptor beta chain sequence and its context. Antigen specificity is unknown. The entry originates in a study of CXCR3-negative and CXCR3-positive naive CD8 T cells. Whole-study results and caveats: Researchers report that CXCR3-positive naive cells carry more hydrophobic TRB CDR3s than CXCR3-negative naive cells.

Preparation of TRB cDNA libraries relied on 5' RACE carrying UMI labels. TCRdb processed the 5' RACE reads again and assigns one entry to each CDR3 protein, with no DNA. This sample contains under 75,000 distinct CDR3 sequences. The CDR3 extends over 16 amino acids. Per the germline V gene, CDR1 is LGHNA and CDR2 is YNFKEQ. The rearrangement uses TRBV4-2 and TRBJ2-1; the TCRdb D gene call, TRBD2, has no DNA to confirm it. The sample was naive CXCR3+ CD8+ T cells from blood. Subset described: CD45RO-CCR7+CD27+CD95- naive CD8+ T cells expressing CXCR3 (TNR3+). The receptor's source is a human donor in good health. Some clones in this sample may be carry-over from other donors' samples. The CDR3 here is CASSQALAGGRDEQFF.